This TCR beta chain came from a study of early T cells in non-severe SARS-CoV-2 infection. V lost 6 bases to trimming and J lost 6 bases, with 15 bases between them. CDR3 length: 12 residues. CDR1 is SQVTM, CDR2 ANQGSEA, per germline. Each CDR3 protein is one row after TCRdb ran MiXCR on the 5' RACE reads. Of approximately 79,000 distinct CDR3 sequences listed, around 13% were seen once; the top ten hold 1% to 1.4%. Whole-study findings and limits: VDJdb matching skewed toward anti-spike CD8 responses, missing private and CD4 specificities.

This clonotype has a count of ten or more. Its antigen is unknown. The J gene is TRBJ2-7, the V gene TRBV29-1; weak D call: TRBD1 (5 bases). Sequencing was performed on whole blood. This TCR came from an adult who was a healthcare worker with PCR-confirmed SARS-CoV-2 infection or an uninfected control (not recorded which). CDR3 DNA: TGCAGCGTCCTAAAAGGGGTGAGCGAGCAGTACTTC. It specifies CSVLKGVSEQYF.